A single sample is the source of the 20 T cell receptor beta chains below, sequenced in a study of blood T cells in healthy people across ages. Primers used in a second PCR of about 6 to 12 cycles were a sample-barcoded 5' primer and a J-beta primer mix. In TCRdb, the 5' RACE reads were re-called with MiXCR into one record per CDR3 protein. The sample holds about 800,000 distinct CDR3 sequences; 58% are singletons and the top ten take about 20%. Sequencing was performed on blood. Receptors were obtained from a man aged 30 to 45 in good health.

This rearrangement joins TRBV27 to TRBJ2-7; the D gene is possibly TRBD1 (5 bases). V lost 9 bases and J lost 9, with 21 bases in between. Per the germline V gene, CDR1 is MNHEY and CDR2 is SMNVEV (reference sequence). The CDR3 has 13 amino acids. CDR3 loop: CARPRERAFGQYF. The CDR3 DNA reads TGTGCCAGACCCAGGGAAAGGGCCTTCGGGCAGTACTTC.

The chain is built from TRBV5-1 and TRBJ1-6; D not certain. Deletions cut 0 bases from V and 4 bases from J, with 11 bases between. Germline V gene lookup returns CDR1 SGHRS and CDR2 YFSETQ. The CDR3 covers 16 residues. The CDR3 loop reads CASSLELAGYNSPLHF. The CDR3 DNA is TGCGCCAGCAGCTTGGAGCTCGCCGGGTATAATTCACCCCTCCACTTT.

This chain uses TRBV28 with TRBJ1-4; D unresolved. Germline-derived CDR1 and CDR2 are MDHEN and SYDVKM. V was cut by 2 bases and J by 15 bases, with 13 bases left in between. The length of the CDR3 is 12 residues. DNA of the CDR3: TGTGCCAGCAGTTTAGGAATAGGGTTGGTGTTTTTT. Its protein is CASSLGIGLVFF.

The gene calls are TRBV25-1 and TRBJ1-1; D might be TRBD1 (6 bases). The CDR3 has 14 residues. Trimming took 2 bases from V and 4 from J, leaving 11 bases between them. Germline CDR1 reads MGHDK; CDR2 reads SYGVNS. The CDR3 region has the DNA TGTGCCAGCAGTGAAGCAGGGGCCGCCACTGAAGCTTTCTTT. The encoded protein is CASSEAGAATEAFF.

About this clonotype: One end of the junction fails to match germline, which may point to a read error. In DNA form, the CDR3 reads TGTGCCACCAGTACAATAGTCGTCGCTTTCTTT. Translating it yields CATSTIVVAFF. The chain joins TRBV12-3 or TRBV12-4 to TRBJ1-1; the D is unclear. The CDR3 runs to 11 residues.

The rearrangement uses TRBV7-2 and TRBJ2-7, with unresolved D. V lost 2 bases to trimming and J lost 7 bases, with 21 bases between them. Germline CDR1 is SGHTA and CDR2 is FQGNSA. The CDR3 is made up of 16 amino acids. The CDR3 reads CASSLPVLSILGEQYF. The CDR3 DNA sequence: TGTGCCAGCAGCTTACCCGTATTAAGTATTCTGGGAGAGCAGTACTTC.

The chain links TRBV18 to TRBJ2-1, with TRBD2 matching 13 bases. The CDR3 is 13 residues long. V lost 8 bases, J lost 9 bases, and 4 bases stayed unmatched. From germline, CDR1 is KGHSH and CDR2 LQKENI. The chain's CDR3 is CASGTSGMPEQFF. Written as DNA, the CDR3 is TGTGCCAGCGGGACTAGCGGGATGCCTGAGCAGTTCTTC.

The rearrangement joins TRBV10-3 to TRBJ2-2; D possibly corresponds to TRBD2 (6 bases). Trimming stripped 6 bases from V and 6 bases from J, with 11 bases between. Germline V gene sequence: CDR1 ENHRY, CDR2 SYGVKD. This CDR3 spans 13 amino acids. The CDR3 region is CAIRTEGPGELFF. The CDR3 region has the DNA TGTGCCATCAGAACGGAGGGGCCCGGGGAGCTGTTTTTT.

The chain employs TRBV5-1 and TRBJ2-2; TRBD1 aligns across 9 bases. CDR3 length: 15 residues. CDR1 is SGHRS, CDR2 YFSETQ, per germline. The junction had 7 bases not matched to a gene; V was cut back by 1 base and J by 9 bases. The CDR3 nucleotides read TGCGCCAGCAGCTTGTTACGACAGGGGGACAGGGAGCTGTTTTTT. It is translated as CASSLLRQGDRELFF.

CDR3 in DNA: TGTGCCAGCAGCCGGCCCTTGACGGACGAGCAGTACTTC. This encodes CASSRPLTDEQYF. This sequence joins TRBV7-3 and TRBJ2-7; D is ambiguous. Trimming shortened V by 5 bases and J by 5 bases, and 13 bases separated the two germline ends. CDR3 size: 13 residues. CDR1 is SGHTA, CDR2 FQGTGA, per germline.

This chain links TRBV4-3 with TRBJ1-4; tentatively, D is TRBD1 (6 bases). Looked up from germline, CDR1 is LGHNA and CDR2 is YSLEER. This CDR3 is 16 amino acids long. The V gene lost 3 bases and the J gene lost 3 bases, with 14 bases spanning the gap. The CDR3 DNA reads as TGCGCCAGCAGCCAGCACAGGGTTGGGGCTAATGAAAAACTGTTTTTT. It is translated as CASSQHRVGANEKLFF.

As DNA, the CDR3 is TGCGCCAGCAGCTCAAACCCCGGGACGACCTACGAGCAGTACTTC. Translation: CASSSNPGTTYEQYF. The chain carries TRBV5-1 and TRBJ2-7, with D tentatively TRBD1 or TRBD2 (5 bases each). The CDR3 extends over 15 amino acids. Trimming shortened V by 3 bases and J by 2 bases, and 15 bases separated the two germline ends. Germline CDR1 SGHRS, CDR2 YFSETQ.

The chain joins TRBV2 to TRBJ1-4, with TRBD1 matching over 7 bases. Germline CDR1 SNHLY, CDR2 FYNNEI. This CDR3 region has 13 residues. V shed 9 bases and J 8 bases; nucleotides not matched to a gene: 9. Here the CDR3 reads CARGQRNNEKLFF. DNA for the CDR3: TGTGCCAGGGGACAGAGGAATAACGAAAAACTGTTTTTT.

The CDR3 sequence: CASSLVATPGRDTQYF. The CDR3 nucleotides are TGTGCCAGCAGCTTGGTAGCTACCCCAGGTAGAGATACGCAGTATTTT. This chain uses TRBV5-6 with TRBJ2-3; no clear D. The CDR3 totals 16 residues. CDR1 is SGHDT, CDR2 YYEEEE, per germline. V lost 0 bases, J lost 5 bases, and 16 bases lay in between.

The rearrangement uses TRBV6-1 and TRBJ2-4; weak D call: TRBD1 (6 bases). The closer fit of TRBJ2-7 to the DNA end suggests the J call may be wrong. CDR3 length: 14 residues. The germline V gene encodes CDR1 MNHNS and CDR2 SASEGT. CDR3 coding DNA: TGTGCCAGCAGTGAAGGGGACATAGGCTACGAGCAGTACTTC. This sequence encodes CASSEGDIGYEQYF.

This clonotype came up a few times. The chain has TRBV4-2 and TRBJ2-7, with 11 bases lining up with TRBD2. Trimming took 4 bases from V and 4 from J; bases not matched to a gene: 15. From germline, CDR1 is LGHNA and CDR2 YNFKEQ. This CDR3 is 18 amino acids long. In DNA form, the CDR3 reads TGTGCCAGCAGCCCAGAACTTATTTCGACTAGCGGGGTTTACGAGCAGTACTTC. This translates into CASSPELISTSGVYEQYF.

This clonotype has just a few counts. This chain connects TRBV6-6 to TRBJ2-1; D is possibly TRBD1 or TRBD2 (6 bases each). The CDR3 runs to 15 residues. CDR1 is MNHNY, CDR2 SVGAGI, per germline (reference sequence). The V and J ends lost 6 bases and 9 bases respectively, with 21 bases between them. The CDR3 reads CASSLRDWAQGEQFF. The CDR3 DNA is TGTGCCAGCAGCCTAAGGGACTGGGCACAGGGTGAGCAGTTCTTC.

This sequence joins TRBV15 and TRBJ2-7; 8 bases are a match to TRBD1. This CDR3 has 15 amino acids. From germline, CDR1 is LNHNV and CDR2 YYDKDF (reference sequence). The junction had 7 bases not matched to a gene; V was cut back by 4 bases and J by 2 bases. CDR3 bases: TGTGCCACCAGCAAAGCCGGGACAGGAGCCTACGAGCAGTACTTC. It is translated as CATSKAGTGAYEQYF.

The chain has TRBV7-9 and TRBJ1-2; the D is unclear. Per the germline V gene, CDR1 is SEHNR and CDR2 is FQNEAQ (reference sequence). The CDR3 has 12 residues. Trimming took 3 bases from V and 5 from J, leaving 7 bases between them. CDR3 residues: CASSFKRYGYTF. In DNA form, the CDR3 reads TGTGCCAGCAGCTTTAAGCGATATGGCTACACCTTC.

This clonotype occurred a few times. The chain couples TRBV10-3 to TRBJ2-3, with no clear D. V lost 10 bases to trimming and J lost 2 bases, with 13 bases between them. This CDR3 region has 13 residues. Germline loops: CDR1 ENHRY, CDR2 SYGVKD. The CDR3 reads CATTTPYTDTQYF. The CDR3 nucleotides read TGTGCCACAACCACACCATACACAGATACGCAGTATTTT.